Below, 28 T cell receptor beta chains from the same sample are listed, as sequenced in a study of T-cell memory formation after mild COVID-19. TCRdb used MiXCR to reprocess the 5' RACE reads, holding one entry per CDR3 protein. Of approximately 560,000 distinct CDR3 sequences in the sample, around 15% were seen once. What was sequenced was PBMCs or a T cell subset sorted from them (not recorded which). The origin of the receptors is an adult woman who had mild COVID-19 (a few samples of this study predate the infection). Cell type and time point are not known.

This clonotype was seen many times. The chain has TRBV7-2 and TRBJ2-4; 9 positions agree with TRBD2. The length of the CDR3 is 16 residues. Trimming removed 3 bases from V and 2 bases from J; junction bases left unmatched: 5. Germline lookup yields CDR1 SGHTA and CDR2 FQGNSA. The CDR3 nucleotides are TGTGCCAGCAGCTTGCGGGGGGGATCGACCAAAAACATTCAGTACTTC. Its translation: CASSLRGGSTKNIQYF.

The chain couples TRBV5-6 to TRBJ2-2; D is perhaps TRBD1 (6 bases). V dropped 1 base and J dropped 0 bases, with 10 bases sitting between them. The CDR3 is 16 residues long. Germline loops: CDR1 SGHDT, CDR2 YYEEEE. CDR3 residues: CASSLSGHANTGELFF. The CDR3 DNA follows: TGTGCCAGCAGCTTGTCGGGACACGCGAACACCGGGGAGCTGTTTTTT.

V is TRBV5-4 and J is TRBJ2-7; a weak D match, TRBD2 (5 bases). In germline, CDR1 is SGHNT, CDR2 YYREEE (reference sequence). V was clipped by 3 bases and J by 6 bases, with 13 bases between them. The CDR3 has 13 amino acids. This chain's CDR3 is CASSYGRGSEQYF. In nucleotides, the CDR3 is TGTGCCAGCAGCTATGGTCGGGGATCCGAGCAGTACTTC.

This clonotype turned up a few times. The rearrangement joins TRBV18 to TRBJ1-2; TRBD1 might be the D (6 bases). This CDR3 contains 15 residues. Germline V lookup: CDR1 KGHSH, CDR2 LQKENI. V lost 2 bases and J lost 1, with 11 bases in between. In DNA form, the CDR3 reads TGTGCCAGCTCACCAAAAACAGGGAATAACTATGGCTACACCTTC. This gives the protein CASSPKTGNNYGYTF. Based on the CDR3 plus reference TRBV18 and TRBJ1-2, the full variable domain is NAGVMQNPRHLVRRRGQEARLRCSPMKGHSHVYWYRQLPEEGLKFMVYLQKENIIDESGMPKERFSAEFPKEGPSILRIQQVVRGDSAAYFCASSPKTGNNYGYTFGSGTRLTVV.

This clonotype was observed a few times. The chain couples TRBV18 to TRBJ2-7; no clear D gene. This CDR3 has 15 amino acids. V was cut by 0 bases and J by 2 bases, with 11 bases left in between. CDR1 is KGHSH and CDR2 is LQKENI in the germline V gene. CDR3 sequence (DNA): TGTGCCAGCTCACCACCGTCGCAGTTCGCCTACGAGCAGTACTTC. Translation: CASSPPSQFAYEQYF. Looking up the rest from reference TRBV18 and TRBJ2-7 gives the full variable domain: NAGVMQNPRHLVRRRGQEARLRCSPMKGHSHVYWYRQLPEEGLKFMVYLQKENIIDESGMPKERFSAEFPKEGPSILRIQQVVRGDSAAYFCASSPPSQFAYEQYFGPGTRLTVT.

This clonotype was picked up a small number of times. The chain has TRBV5-5 and TRBJ2-7; weak D call: TRBD1 (5 bases). The V gene's germline CDR1 is SGHKS and CDR2 YYEKEE (reference sequence). This CDR3 comprises 15 residues. Trimming pared 0 bases from V and 2 bases from J, leaving 12 bases between. CDR3 in DNA: TGTGCCAGCAGCTTGGAGATCCAGGGTCCCTACGAGCAGTACTTC. Translation gives CASSLEIQGPYEQYF.

The chain links TRBV12-3 or TRBV12-4 to TRBJ2-1; possible D gene TRBD2, 7 bases. V lost 8 bases and J lost 0, with 11 bases in between. The CDR3 runs to 14 residues. The CDR3 bases are TGTGCCAGCCGTGGGGGGGCCTCCTACAATGAGCAGTTCTTC. Its translation: CASRGGASYNEQFF.

The chain carries TRBV11-1 and TRBJ1-2, with D hard to call. CDR1 is SGHAT and CDR2 is FQDESV in the germline V gene (reference sequence). V shed 5 bases and J shed 8 bases, with 9 bases lying between them. This CDR3 spans 11 amino acids. Written as DNA, the CDR3 is TGTGCCAGCAGCACCTGGGAAGGCTACACCTTC. Translation gives CASSTWEGYTF.

This clonotype was detected only a few times. The CDR3 DNA reads TGTGCCAGCAGTGAAGCAGGGAGGGCTAGCCATCAAGAGACCCAGTACTTC. Amino acid sequence: CASSEAGRASHQETQYF. V gene TRBV6-1 combines with J gene TRBJ2-5, with 7 bases lining up with TRBD2. Germline assignment: CDR1 MNHNS and CDR2 SASEGT. V dropped 0 bases and J dropped 2; count of bases not matched to a gene: 9. This CDR3 is built from 17 residues.

The chain employs TRBV7-9 and TRBJ2-7; 7 bases map to TRBD2. V dropped 5 bases and J dropped 3; count of bases not matched to a gene: 10. There are 15 residues in the CDR3. Germline values: CDR1 SEHNR, CDR2 FQNEAQ (reference sequence). CDR3 in DNA: TGTGCCAGCAGCCCTTGGGCGGGAGCGGTCTACGAGCAGTACTTC. Amino acid sequence: CASSPWAGAVYEQYF.

The chain carries TRBV20-1 and TRBJ1-1; weak D call: TRBD1 (5 bases). CDR1 and CDR2 from the germline V gene are DFQATT and SNEGSKA (reference sequence). Trimming removed 3 bases at V and 11 bases at J, with 16 bases between. The CDR3 runs to 12 residues. CDR3 amino acids: CSASRGTEGAFF. CDR3 DNA: TGCAGTGCTAGTCGAGGGACTGAGGGGGCTTTCTTT.

This clonotype came up a few times. The chain links TRBV18 to TRBJ2-1; D possibly matches TRBD1 or TRBD2 (5 bases each). Trimming pared 2 bases from V and 2 bases from J, leaving 10 bases between. Germline assignment: CDR1 KGHSH and CDR2 LQKENI. This CDR3 has 15 residues. The CDR3 reads CASSPGTATYNEQFF. The CDR3 DNA sequence: TGTGCCAGCTCACCAGGGACGGCAACCTACAATGAGCAGTTCTTC.

The chain uses TRBV20-1 and TRBJ1-1; no clear D. V was clipped by 0 bases and J by 5 bases, with 16 bases between them. This CDR3 has 15 residues. CDR1 DFQATT and CDR2 SNEGSKA come from the germline V gene (reference sequence). Written as DNA, the CDR3 is TGCAGTGCTAGAGATGAATGGGGAAGCAGGACTGAAGCTTTCTTT. This encodes CSARDEWGSRTEAFF.

The chain couples TRBV28 to TRBJ2-3; no firm D call. From germline, CDR1 is MDHEN and CDR2 SYDVKM. V dropped 7 bases and J dropped 0 bases, with 11 bases sitting between them. This CDR3 is built from 14 residues. The CDR3 is CASKLPLSTDTQYF. DNA of the CDR3: TGTGCCAGCAAGCTTCCGCTCAGCACAGATACGCAGTATTTT.

In its sample, this clonotype was seen many times. V gene TRBV5-1 combines with J gene TRBJ2-1; 8 bases agree with TRBD1. V shed 2 bases, J shed 2 bases, and the junction held 3 bases outside the gene matches. This CDR3 contains 15 residues. CDR1 is SGHRS and CDR2 is YFSETQ in the germline V gene. Written as DNA, the CDR3 is TGCGCCAGCAGCTTTACAGGGGGAACCTACAATGAGCAGTTCTTC. Protein sequence: CASSFTGGTYNEQFF.

The J gene is TRBJ2-5, the V gene TRBV24-1; D is ambiguous. V lost 6 bases to trimming and J lost 5 bases, with 12 bases between them. The CDR3 extends over 13 amino acids. Germline CDR1 KGHDR, CDR2 SFDVKD. The CDR3 loop reads CATSIGPSETQYF. The CDR3 DNA is TGTGCCACCAGTATTGGTCCCTCCGAGACCCAGTACTTC.

The chain combines TRBV7-9 with TRBJ2-1; D tentatively fits TRBD1 or TRBD2 (6 bases each). CDR1 is SEHNR and CDR2 is FQNEAQ in the germline V gene (reference sequence). The V gene lost 6 bases and the J gene lost 2 bases, with 23 bases spanning the gap. The CDR3 is made up of 18 amino acids. The CDR3 region has the DNA TGTGCCAGCAGACTAGGGGGTGCGGGACATTCGGCCTACAATGAGCAGTTCTTC. It specifies CASRLGGAGHSAYNEQFF.

The chain is built from TRBV6-2 or TRBV6-3 and TRBJ2-7; a weak D match, TRBD2 (5 bases). The germline V gene encodes CDR1 MNHEY and CDR2 SVGEGT. Trimming stripped 7 bases from V and 1 base from J, with 14 bases between. The CDR3 totals 14 residues. CDR3 amino acids: CASNYRRGSYEQYF. Here the CDR3 DNA reads TGTGCCAGCAACTACCGTCGCGGGTCCTACGAGCAGTACTTC.

This clonotype occurred a few times. The V gene is TRBV18, the J gene TRBJ2-3; D ambiguous. Trimming took 3 bases from V and 10 from J, leaving 20 bases between them. The germline V gene has CDR1 KGHSH and CDR2 LQKENI. CDR3 length: 15 residues. The CDR3 loop reads CASSPADPYTSAQYF. As DNA, the CDR3 is TGTGCCAGCTCACCCGCAGATCCATACACATCGGCGCAGTATTTT.

In this sample, this clonotype turned up a few times. The chain couples TRBV2 to TRBJ2-1; D gene ambiguous. Germline-derived CDR1 and CDR2 are SNHLY and FYNNEI. There are 14 residues in the CDR3. Trimming shortened V by 4 bases and J by 4 bases, and 11 bases separated the two germline ends. CDR3 in amino acids: CASSGRKPYNEQFF. CDR3 DNA: TGTGCCAGCAGTGGCAGGAAACCTTACAATGAGCAGTTCTTC.

This clonotype showed up just a few times. The rearrangement uses TRBV6-5 and TRBJ2-1; TRBD1 matches at 7 bases. The CDR3 sequence is 18 residues long. J was trimmed by 1 base and V by 2 bases; bases with no gene match: 11. Germline lookup yields CDR1 MNHEY and CDR2 SVGAGI. The DNA of the CDR3 is TGTGCCAGCAGTTACCTAGGACCTCGGACAGGTTCCTACAATGAGCAGTTCTTC. It translates to CASSYLGPRTGSYNEQFF.

This clonotype was counted many times. The chain is built from TRBV18 and TRBJ2-7; D is perhaps TRBD1 or TRBD2 (7 bases each). Germline V gene lookup returns CDR1 KGHSH and CDR2 LQKENI. The germline V and J ends were trimmed by 8 bases and 4 bases, with 18 bases remaining between them. This CDR3 contains 14 residues. In nucleotides, the CDR3 is TGTGCCAGCAGCCCTCGACAGGGAGGGTACGAGCAGTACTTC. It encodes CASSPRQGGYEQYF.

This chain connects TRBV7-9 to TRBJ2-7; the D gene is possibly TRBD2 (5 bases). The V gene lost 5 bases and the J gene lost 3 bases, with 14 bases spanning the gap. Germline CDR1 is SEHNR and CDR2 is FQNEAQ (reference sequence). The CDR3 spans 14 residues. In DNA, the CDR3 is TGTGCCAGCAGCGATAACTCCGAGGGCTACGAGCAGTACTTC. Its translation is CASSDNSEGYEQYF.

This chain connects TRBV3-1 to TRBJ2-7; no firm D call. Per germline, CDR1 LGHDT and CDR2 YNNKEL (reference sequence). This CDR3 is built from 14 residues. V lost 1 base to trimming and J lost 2 bases, with 9 bases between them. In DNA, the CDR3 is TGTGCCAGCAGCCAAGGTGACCACACCTACGAGCAGTACTTC. It encodes CASSQGDHTYEQYF.

The chain is built from TRBV12-3 or TRBV12-4 and TRBJ1-1; perhaps TRBD1 as D (5 bases). CDR3 length: 15 residues. Trimming took off 3 bases at V and 10 bases at J, with 21 bases between the two ends. The CDR3: CASSFSGDRPDVAFF. The CDR3 region has the DNA TGTGCCAGCAGTTTTAGTGGGGACCGCCCGGACGTAGCTTTCTTT.

The DNA for the CDR3 is TGTGCCAGCAGCTTAGCGCTATCTGGGCTAGATGAAGAGACCCAGTACTTC. This translates into CASSLALSGLDEETQYF. The chain links TRBV7-9 to TRBJ2-5; D remains unclear. The length of the CDR3 is 17 residues. Trimming left V 0 bases short and J 3 bases short, with 17 bases between. Germline V lookup: CDR1 SEHNR, CDR2 FQNEAQ (reference sequence).

The rearrangement joins TRBV5-1 to TRBJ2-5; the D is unclear. Germline loops: CDR1 SGHRS, CDR2 YFSETQ. The length of the CDR3 is 13 residues. The V gene lost 4 bases and the J gene lost 0 bases, with 7 bases spanning the gap. The CDR3 loop reads CASSGVNQETQYF. CDR3 nucleotide sequence: TGCGCCAGCAGCGGGGTTAACCAAGAGACCCAGTACTTC.

This clonotype was observed a handful of times. The chain carries TRBV7-3 and TRBJ2-1, with D possibly matching TRBD2 (5 bases). Per germline, CDR1 SGHTA and CDR2 FQGTGA. V gave up 5 bases and J gave up 9 bases, with 17 bases separating them. This CDR3 comprises 14 residues. CDR3 sequence (DNA): TGTGCCAGCAGCCCTTCGGGATCCCTAGGTGAGCAGTTCTTC. The encoded protein is CASSPSGSLGEQFF. The whole variable domain, filled in from reference TRBV7-3 and TRBJ2-1, reads GAGVSQTPSNKVTEKGKYVELRCDPISGHTALYWYRQSLGQGPEFLIYFQGTGAADDSGLPNDRFFAVRPEGSVSTLKIQRTERGDSAVYLCASSPSGSLGEQFFGPGTRLTVL.